This T cell receptor (beta chain) is drawn from a study of cytomegalovirus exposure and HLA in healthy donors. The overall study: Tens of millions of unique TCRs from HLA-typed donors were held in an early release of data. The study, taken as a whole, reports: Highly shared sequence variants in one cluster were likely a sequencing artifact.

The length of the CDR3 is 16 residues. Germline CDR1 reads MGHRA; CDR2 reads YSYEKL. The germline V and J ends were trimmed by 0 bases and 2 bases, with 11 bases remaining between them. It was with 60 Vbeta and 13 Jbeta primers that the PCR ran. As handled by the study authors: As a later analysis found, there were 70 million to 90 million unique TCR beta chains, of which some 10 million were shared. Assay: immunoSEQ multiplex PCR; the TCRdb copy retains only in-frame clones and omits some. From that table come the V and J calls and clone size; the DNA was used to work out D and trimming. The sample lists 120,000 to 150,000 clones; 80% were seen once. To note about this clone: What it binds is unknown. Other DNA sequences from this sample encode an identical CDR3 as well.

This receptor was obtained from a man aged 30 to 45 in good health and CMV-seronegative. Material for sequencing was PBMCs. The chain carries TRBV4-1 and TRBJ1-5; D remains ambiguous. This chain's CDR3 is CASSQDRGRRNQPQHF. The CDR3 DNA reads TGCGCCAGCAGCCAAGATAGAGGCCGGCGCAATCAGCCCCAGCATTTT.